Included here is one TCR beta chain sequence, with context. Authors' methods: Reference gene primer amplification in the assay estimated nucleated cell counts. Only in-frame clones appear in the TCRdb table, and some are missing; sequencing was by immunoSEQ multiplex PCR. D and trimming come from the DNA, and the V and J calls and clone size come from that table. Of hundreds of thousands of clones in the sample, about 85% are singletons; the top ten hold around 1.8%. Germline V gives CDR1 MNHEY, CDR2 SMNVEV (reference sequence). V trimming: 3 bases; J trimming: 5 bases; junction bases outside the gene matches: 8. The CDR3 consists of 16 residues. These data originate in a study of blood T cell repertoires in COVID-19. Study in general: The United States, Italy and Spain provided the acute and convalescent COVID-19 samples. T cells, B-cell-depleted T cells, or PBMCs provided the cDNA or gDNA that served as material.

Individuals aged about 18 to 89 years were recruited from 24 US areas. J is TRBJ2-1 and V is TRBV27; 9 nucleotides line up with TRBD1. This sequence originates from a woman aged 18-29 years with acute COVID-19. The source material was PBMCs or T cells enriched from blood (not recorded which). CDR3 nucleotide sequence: TGTGCCAGCAGTTTTCTTGGGGACAGGGTTAACAATGAGCAGTTCTTC. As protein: CASSFLGDRVNNEQFF.